One sample yielded the 6 T cell receptor beta chains listed below, sequenced in a study of T cell changes during pregnancy in multiple sclerosis. Measured with immunoSEQ multiplex PCR; TCRdb has only the in-frame clones, and not every one. The sample has about 34,000 clones, 70% to 90% seen once. Sequenced here: CD8+ T cells from peripheral blood mononuclear cells, sampled in the third trimester of pregnancy. All receptors come from a female donor with multiple sclerosis, enrolled in a pregnancy study.

The chain has TRBV9 and TRBJ2-2, with 8 bases aligning to TRBD2. The germline V gene encodes CDR1 SGDLS and CDR2 YYNGEE. J gave up 7 bases and V 2 bases, and 7 bases lay outside the gene matches. This CDR3 has 15 amino acids. The CDR3: CASSVQRGSGGELFF. The CDR3 DNA reads as TGTGCCAGCAGCGTCCAGCGGGGGTCTGGCGGGGAGCTGTTTTTT.

The chain combines TRBV29-1 with TRBJ1-1; D gene ambiguous. V lost 1 base, J lost 8 bases, and 11 bases lay in between. The CDR3 loop spans 12 amino acids. Germline CDR1 SQVTM, CDR2 ANQGSEA. Here the CDR3 reads CSVEGGLPEAFF. CDR3 coding DNA: TGCAGCGTTGAAGGCGGCCTCCCCGAAGCTTTCTTT.

The chain's CDR3 is CASSVGQGPIYGYTF. In DNA, the CDR3 is TGTGCCAGCAGCGTAGGGCAGGGTCCTATCTATGGCTACACCTTC. The chain links TRBV9 to TRBJ1-2; perhaps TRBD1 as D (5 bases). CDR1 and CDR2 from the germline V gene are SGDLS and YYNGEE. V was pared by 0 bases and J by 4 bases, with 13 bases between. CDR3 length: 15 amino acids.

V and J are TRBV6-4 and TRBJ2-3, with D hard to call. The germline gives CDR1 MRHNA, CDR2 SNTAGT. V was cut by 2 bases and J by 1 base, with 7 bases left in between. The CDR3 is 14 amino acids. In DNA, the CDR3 is TGTGCCAGCAGTGACGTCCAGGGCACAGATACGCAGTATTTT. This codes for CASSDVQGTDTQYF.

This chain connects TRBV5-6 to TRBJ1-2, with no clear D. V gave up 5 bases and J gave up 8 bases, with 13 bases separating them. CDR1 SGHDT and CDR2 YYEEEE come from the germline V gene. The CDR3 consists of 12 residues. In DNA form, the CDR3 reads TGTGCCAGCAGGCGAAACCGGGAAGGCTACACCTTC. Its protein is CASRRNREGYTF.

The V and J genes are TRBV7-7 and TRBJ2-1; 10 nucleotides match TRBD2. V lost 2 bases to trimming and J lost 4 bases; unmatched junction nucleotides: 2. The CDR3 has 15 residues. CDR1 and CDR2 from the germline V gene are SSHAT and FNYEAQ (reference sequence). The CDR3 sequence: CASSLTAGGYNEQFF. CDR3 DNA sequence: TGTGCCAGCAGCTTAACAGCGGGGGGGTACAATGAGCAGTTCTTC.